Each of the 12 T cell receptor beta chains below was sequenced from the same sample in a study of cytomegalovirus exposure and HLA in healthy donors. The PCR made use of 60 Vbeta and 13 Jbeta primers. Profiling relied on immunoSEQ multiplex PCR, and the TCRdb table lists in-frame clones only, not all of them. The sample includes around 65,000 clones, 60% to 80% of them seen just once. The sample consisted of PBMCs. The receptors stem from a man between 25 and 39 years old in good health and CMV-seronegative.

A few counts support this clone. The rearrangement links TRBV6-5 to TRBJ1-2, with a possible D match to TRBD1 (5 bases). Germline CDR1 is MNHEY and CDR2 is SVGAGI. The CDR3 consists of 13 residues. V dropped 1 base and J dropped 6 bases, with 9 bases sitting between them. CDR3 protein: CASSYYQGDGYTF. CDR3 in DNA: TGTGCCAGCAGTTACTATCAAGGGGATGGCTACACCTTC.

This clone appeared a few times. V is TRBV4-1 and J is TRBJ1-1; 7 nucleotides line up with TRBD1. The V gene end was trimmed by 0 bases and the J gene end by 5 bases; junction bases not matched to a gene: 12. The germline gives CDR1 MGHRA, CDR2 YSYEKL. This CDR3 has 17 amino acids. The CDR3 loop is CASSQEASQGYNTEAFF. DNA of the CDR3: TGCGCCAGCAGCCAAGAAGCCTCACAGGGGTATAATACTGAAGCTTTCTTT.

The rearrangement links TRBV2 to TRBJ2-7, with D perhaps matching TRBD1 (5 bases). With 3 bases removed from V and 4 bases from J, the gap between germline ends came to 13 bases. The CDR3 spans 14 residues. Per the germline V gene, CDR1 is SNHLY and CDR2 is FYNNEI. This CDR3 reads CASSEGRVRYEQYF. Written as DNA, the CDR3 is TGTGCCAGCAGTGAGGGCAGGGTGCGGTACGAGCAGTACTTC.

The rearrangement joins TRBV15 to TRBJ1-2; 9 bases line up with TRBD1. Per germline, CDR1 LNHNV and CDR2 YYDKDF (reference sequence). After removal of 1 base from V and 9 bases from J, the junction contained 6 bases not matched to a gene. This CDR3 comprises 14 residues. The CDR3 DNA sequence: TGTGCCACCAGCAGAGGGGGACAGGGCAAGAGCTACACCTTC. This translates into CATSRGGQGKSYTF.

J is TRBJ2-2 and V is TRBV2; 9 bases are a match to TRBD2. CDR3 length: 16 amino acids. The V gene end was trimmed by 6 bases and the J gene end by 4 bases; junction bases not matched to a gene: 9. The germline V gene has CDR1 SNHLY and CDR2 FYNNEI. The CDR3 bases are TGTGCCAGCAGCGAGAGGACGGGACTAGCCACCGGGGAGCTGTTTTTT. Its protein is CASSERTGLATGELFF.

V and J are TRBV19 and TRBJ1-2; 7 bases align to TRBD1. Germline trimming cut 4 bases from V and 2 bases from J; bases unmatched to any gene: 4. The CDR3 extends over 14 amino acids. From germline, CDR1 is LNHDA and CDR2 SQIVND (reference sequence). The CDR3 protein is CASSTVDRNYGYTF. The DNA for the CDR3 is TGTGCCAGTAGTACAGTGGACAGGAACTATGGCTACACCTTC.

The CDR3 bases are TGTGCCAGCAAAACGGGGTCCGGGGGAAACACCATATATTTT. It is translated as CASKTGSGGNTIYF. The V and J genes are TRBV6-5 and TRBJ1-3, with unresolved D. Germline values: CDR1 MNHEY, CDR2 SVGAGI. The CDR3 runs 14 residues. Trimming took 7 bases from V and 4 from J, leaving 14 bases between them.

This clone has just a few counts. This chain joins TRBV7-8 and TRBJ2-2, with 8 bases that match TRBD2. Germline CDR1 and CDR2: SGHVS and FQNEAQ. Trimming took 4 bases from V and 3 from J; bases not matched to a gene: 10. The CDR3 has 17 amino acids. CDR3 in amino acids: CASSSRSGGLYTGELFF. CDR3 sequence (DNA): TGTGCCAGCAGCTCCAGGAGCGGGGGCCTTTACACCGGGGAGCTGTTTTTT.

The rearrangement uses TRBV4-1 and TRBJ2-7; D may be TRBD2 (5 bases). The CDR3 totals 15 residues. Germline-derived CDR1 and CDR2 are MGHRA and YSYEKL. V lost 1 base and J 4 bases, leaving 14 bases between the germline ends. The CDR3: CASSQGTRRGYEQYF. The CDR3 DNA sequence: TGCGCCAGCAGCCAAGGCACCCGCCGGGGTTACGAGCAGTACTTC.

This clone was counted a single time. CDR3 bases: TGTGCCAGCAGTCCCCGGGGCGACAGGGCCTATGGCTACACCTTC. Translation: CASSPRGDRAYGYTF. The chain combines TRBV6-5 with TRBJ1-2; 7 positions agree with TRBD1. Germline CDR1 reads MNHEY; CDR2 reads SVGAGI. CDR3 size: 15 residues. V was pared by 5 bases and J by 4 bases, with 10 bases of the junction left unmatched.

CDR3 DNA: TGTGCCAGCAGCCACGACAGGGGGAGTAGAGAAAAGTACTTC. Its protein product is CASSHDRGSREKYF. This chain joins TRBV27 and TRBJ2-5, with TRBD1 matching over 9 bases. CDR1 is MNHEY, CDR2 SMNVEV, per germline (reference sequence). This CDR3 has 14 amino acids. V was pared by 6 bases and J by 12 bases, with 14 bases of the junction left unmatched.

The chain has TRBV4-1 and TRBJ2-1, with D possibly being TRBD1 (5 bases). Trimming stripped 1 base from V and 1 base from J, with 14 bases between. From germline, CDR1 is MGHRA and CDR2 YSYEKL. The CDR3 is 17 amino acids. The DNA of the CDR3 is TGCGCCAGCAGCCAAGTCCTAGAGACAGATTCCTACAATGAGCAGTTCTTC. Translated, it gives CASSQVLETDSYNEQFF.